The clone carrying this T cell receptor (beta chain) was found many times. Antigen unknown. This record belongs to a study of T-cell reconstitution after alpha-beta-depleted transplantation in children. Study observations and caveats: Where alpha-beta T cells came from about two months after transplant was reportedly several hundred expanded graft clones. T-cell counts and diversity were attributed mostly to newly produced T cells one year after transplant.

This sample's TCRbeta library carried unique molecular identifier barcodes. TCRdb analysed the PCR reads with MiXCR anew, one entry per CDR3 protein. Among over 150,000 distinct CDR3 sequences listed, about 6% were seen once. Here the sequenced sample was PBMCs, taken before TCRalphabeta/CD19-depleted stem cell transplant. The TCR comes from a girl under three years old with combined immunodeficiency, due to receive a stem cell transplant.

CDR3 sequence reads: CASSLAGGPSGEQFF. The CDR3 region has the DNA TGTGCCAGCAGTTTAGCGGGAGGGCCCTCAGGAGAGCAGTTCTTC. This sequence joins TRBV12-3 or TRBV12-4 and TRBJ2-1; the match to TRBD2 covers 7 bases. V shed 0 bases and J 10 bases; nucleotides not matched to a gene: 9. The CDR3 sequence is 15 residues long.